One sample yielded the 8 T cell receptor beta chains listed below, sequenced in a study of beta chain features in type 1 diabetes. Of the isolated RNA, all was reverse transcribed, and so the sequenced material was expressed TCRB transcripts. Sequenced by immunoSEQ multiplex PCR; TCRdb stores in-frame clones only, minus some. The table includes roughly 300,000 clones, 14% detected once. What was sequenced was central memory CD4+ T cells from blood. These receptors all stem from a man under 40 in good health.

This clone was picked up a small number of times. The chain uses TRBV6-5 and TRBJ2-1; TRBD1 agrees at 8 bases. The length of the CDR3 is 15 residues. Germline loops: CDR1 MNHEY, CDR2 SVGAGI. V was pared by 4 bases and J by 4 bases, with 6 bases of the junction left unmatched. The CDR3 sequence: CASSSSRGLYNEQFF. The CDR3 region has the DNA TGTGCCAGCAGTTCGTCCAGGGGGCTTTACAATGAGCAGTTCTTC.

This clone was seen a single time. The V call is TRBV6-1, the J call TRBJ1-2, with D possibly TRBD1 on 5 matching bases. The CDR3 has 13 amino acids. The germline V gene has CDR1 MNHNS and CDR2 SASEGT. Trimming took 4 bases from V and 7 from J, leaving 13 bases between them. The CDR3 nucleotides are TGTGCCAGCAGTGGGGGCTCCCATACTGGCTACACCTTC. Protein product: CASSGGSHTGYTF.

Only a few counts were recorded for this clone. This chain uses TRBV6-5 with TRBJ1-4; a weak D match, TRBD1 (6 bases). This CDR3 region has 13 residues. Trimming left V 2 bases short and J 10 bases short, with 11 bases between. In germline, CDR1 is MNHEY, CDR2 SVGAGI. This chain's CDR3 is CASSYTEGGKLFF. The DNA for the CDR3 is TGTGCCAGCAGTTACACCGAGGGGGGAAAACTGTTTTTT.

This chain uses TRBV6-5 with TRBJ1-1; D might be TRBD1 (5 bases). This CDR3 is built from 14 residues. Germline loops: CDR1 MNHEY, CDR2 SVGAGI. Trimming removed 2 bases at V and 11 bases at J, with 18 bases between. The CDR3 bases are TGTGCCAGCAGTTACAGCCCGGGGCAGTCTAGGGCTTTCTTT. Translation: CASSYSPGQSRAFF.

The rearrangement joins TRBV2 to TRBJ2-1, with D possibly TRBD2 on 6 matching bases. Per germline, CDR1 SNHLY and CDR2 FYNNEI. Trimming pared 2 bases from V and 0 bases from J, leaving 14 bases between. The length of the CDR3 is 17 residues. CDR3 sequence: CASSENGPGSSYNEQFF. DNA of the CDR3: TGTGCCAGCAGTGAAAACGGACCCGGGAGCTCCTACAATGAGCAGTTCTTC.

Many counts were recorded for this clone. The chain recombines TRBV28 with TRBJ2-7; D ambiguous. V lost 3 bases to trimming and J lost 4 bases, with 19 bases between them. Germline V gene lookup returns CDR1 MDHEN and CDR2 SYDVKM. The CDR3 extends over 16 amino acids. CDR3 coding DNA: TGTGCCAGCAGTTTCCCGCCCCCATCTCCCGGGTACGAGCAGTACTTC. Translating it yields CASSFPPPSPGYEQYF.

This clone was counted between two and nine times. The V and J genes are TRBV11-2 and TRBJ1-1; 7 nucleotides line up with TRBD1. V lost 3 bases, J lost 0 bases, and 10 bases stayed unmatched. Germline V gene sequence: CDR1 SGHAT, CDR2 FQNNGV. This CDR3 is built from 17 residues. The CDR3 coding sequence is TGTGCCAGCAGCTTCTTACAGGGGCGCCACATGAACACTGAAGCTTTCTTT. This codes for CASSFLQGRHMNTEAFF.

The chain links TRBV4-1 to TRBJ2-2, with 8 positions matching TRBD2. CDR3 length equals 13 residues. The V gene's germline CDR1 is MGHRA and CDR2 YSYEKL. Trimming took 8 bases from V and 3 from J; bases not matched to a gene: 2. The CDR3, as DNA: TGCGCCAGCCGGCGGGGGGACACCGGGGAGCTGTTTTTT. Protein: CASRRGDTGELFF.